Shown below are 8 T cell receptor beta chains from a single sample sequenced in a study of blood T cell repertoires in COVID-19. Measured with immunoSEQ multiplex PCR; TCRdb has only the in-frame clones, and not every one. The sample holds more than 350,000 clones, just under 90% seen once. Sequencing was carried out using PBMCs or T cells enriched from blood (not recorded which). The receptors were gathered from a woman aged 50 to 65 who had recovered from COVID-19.

This chain connects TRBV30 to TRBJ2-5, with a possible D match to TRBD2 (5 bases). CDR1 is GTSNPN and CDR2 is SVGIG in the germline V gene (reference sequence). The CDR3 extends over 14 amino acids. Trimming took off 5 bases at V and 2 bases at J, with 15 bases between the two ends. The CDR3 DNA reads as TGTGCCTGGCAAGACTATAAGACTCAAGAGACCCAGTACTTC. Amino acids: CAWQDYKTQETQYF.

V is TRBV6-5 and J is TRBJ1-5; 7 bases fit TRBD1. Per germline, CDR1 MNHEY and CDR2 SVGAGI. With V trimmed by 5 bases and J by 4 bases, 2 bases remained unmatched. The CDR3 totals 13 residues. The CDR3 region has the DNA TGTGCCAGCAGTAGGGGGCCGAATCAGCCCCAGCATTTT. The encoded protein is CASSRGPNQPQHF.

The chain joins TRBV2 to TRBJ1-2; 12 nucleotides line up with TRBD1. J lost 4 bases, V lost 7 bases, and 10 bases had no gene match. CDR3 length equals 16 residues. Germline CDR1 is SNHLY and CDR2 is FYNNEI. The CDR3 DNA follows: TGTGCCAGCACCGGGACAGGGGGCGAATCTAGCTATGGCTACACCTTC. The encoded protein is CASTGTGGESSYGYTF.

The chain combines TRBV6-5 with TRBJ1-5; D unclear. This CDR3 is 11 amino acids long. With 8 bases removed from V and 9 bases from J, the gap between germline ends came to 11 bases. Germline V gene lookup returns CDR1 MNHEY and CDR2 SVGAGI. CDR3 sequence: CASGSGSPQHF. CDR3 in DNA: TGTGCCAGCGGTTCGGGGTCGCCCCAGCATTTT.

CDR3 protein: CASSLNGNQPQHF. DNA for the CDR3: TGTGCCAGCAGTTTAAACGGTAATCAGCCCCAGCATTTT. V is TRBV28 and J is TRBJ1-5; unclear D gene. Deletions cut 2 bases from V and 4 bases from J, with 6 bases between. The CDR3 is 13 amino acids. CDR1 MDHEN and CDR2 SYDVKM come from the germline V gene.

The chain is built from TRBV7-9 and TRBJ1-1, with TRBD1 matching 11 bases. The CDR3 sequence is 13 residues long. Looked up from germline, CDR1 is SEHNR and CDR2 is FQNEAQ (reference sequence). V dropped 5 bases and J dropped 11; count of bases not matched to a gene: 7. The CDR3 loop reads CASSTRTGGGAFF. The CDR3 nucleotides are TGTGCCAGCAGCACCCGGACAGGGGGCGGCGCTTTCTTT.

The chain links TRBV2 to TRBJ1-1; D remains ambiguous. Germline values: CDR1 SNHLY, CDR2 FYNNEI. The CDR3 loop spans 13 amino acids. V lost 0 bases, J lost 4 bases, and 6 bases lay in between. CDR3 sequence (DNA): TGTGCCAGCAGTGAAGCGCGGATCACTGAAGCTTTCTTT. Its protein is CASSEARITEAFF.

In this sample, this clone turned up once. The gene calls are TRBV25-1 and TRBJ1-2; D remains ambiguous. V shed 4 bases and J shed 8 bases, with 8 bases lying between them. Germline loops: CDR1 MGHDK, CDR2 SYGVNS. The CDR3 loop spans 11 amino acids. CDR3 amino acids: CASSAASGYTF. CDR3 bases: TGTGCCAGCAGTGCTGCGTCGGGCTACACCTTC.